The rows below give T cell receptor beta chains drawn from one sample of a study of cytomegalovirus exposure and HLA in healthy donors. The data were produced by immunoSEQ multiplex PCR, yet TCRdb's version contains in-frame clones alone and is incomplete. The sample lists around 100,000 clones, 78% occurring once. The sequenced sample was PBMCs. Receptors were obtained from a male donor in good health and CMV-seropositive. The CDR3 runs from the conserved cysteine through the conserved F or W. D genes are given only for firm matches. Size is stated for part of the rows, as once, few or many counts, or as a class when the clone is expanded.

clone_size	j_call	d_call	v_call	cdr3_nt	cdr3_aa
-	TRBJ1-5	-	TRBV30	TGTGCCTGGAGTACAATTAATCAGCCCCAGCATTTT	CAWSTINQPQHF
-	TRBJ2-1	-	TRBV6-1	TGTGCCAGCAGTTTCGTGGACAGTTCTATTGAGCAGTTCTTC	CASSFVDSSIEQFF
few	TRBJ2-3	-	TRBV6-6	TGTGCCAGCAGTTACACCCGGGGGAGAGATACGCAGTATTTT	CASSYTRGRDTQYF
-	TRBJ2-3	TRBD1	TRBV6-4	TGTGCCAGCAGTGACCTCCGGACAGGGGGCAGCGGCACAGATACGCAGTATTTT	CASSDLRTGGSGTDTQYF
few	TRBJ2-6	-	TRBV5-1	TGCGCCAGCAGCTTGGCCGGGATAACTGGGGCCAACGTCCTGACTTTC	CASSLAGITGANVLTF
-	TRBJ2-3	-	TRBV7-2	TGTGCCAGCAGCTCCCTTTCAGGGAGCACAGATACGCAGTATTTT	CASSSLSGSTDTQYF
-	TRBJ1-3	-	TRBV30	TGTGCCTGGAGTGTTGGGACTTCCCCTGGAAACACCATATATTTT	CAWSVGTSPGNTIYF
-	TRBJ2-7	TRBD2	TRBV6-1	TGTGCCAGCAGGGGCGCTCGGGAGGACTACGAGCAGTACTTC	CASRGAREDYEQYF
once	TRBJ2-1	TRBD2	TRBV7-9	TGTGCCAGCAGACCGGGACTAGCCCTCTACAATGAGCAGTTCTTC	CASRPGLALYNEQFF
-	TRBJ2-3	-	TRBV27	TGTGCCAGCAGTTTATCATCCCGGGGGGCCACAGATACGCAGTATTTT	CASSLSSRGATDTQYF
once	TRBJ2-2	-	TRBV6-4	TGTGCCAGCAGTCAGGGGAACACCGGGGAGCTGTTTTTT	CASSQGNTGELFF
-	TRBJ1-5	-	TRBV29-1	TGCAGCGTTGGAGGCGAGGGTCAGCCCCAGCATTTT	CSVGGEGQPQHF
-	TRBJ1-2	-	TRBV2	TGTGCCAGCAGTGAAATTACCGGAGGATATGGCTACACCTTC	CASSEITGGYGYTF
-	TRBJ2-7	TRBD1	TRBV7-9	TGTGCCAGCAGCTACCCCAGACAGGGTTCTAGGGTAGGGGTCTACGAGCAGTACTTC	CASSYPRQGSRVGVYEQYF
-	TRBJ2-7	-	TRBV30	TGTGCCTGGAGTGGACAAGAAAACGAGCAGTACTTC	CAWSGQENEQYF
-	TRBJ1-2	TRBD1	TRBV27	TGTGCCAGCAGACCAGGGGGAGCTAACTATGGCTACACCTTC	CASRPGGANYGYTF
-	TRBJ1-1	-	TRBV5-4	TGTGCCAGCAGCCAAAAAATGAACACTGAAGCTTTCTTT	CASSQKMNTEAFF
-	TRBJ2-5	TRBD2	TRBV19	TGTGCCAGTAGTATGACGGGAGGGTTTGAAGAGACCCAGTACTTC	CASSMTGGFEETQYF
-	TRBJ2-5	-	TRBV5-4	TGTGCCAGCAGCTTAGGCAGGGCCGAGACCCAGTACTTC	CASSLGRAETQYF
-	TRBJ2-3	TRBD2	TRBV6-4	TGTGCCAGCAGTGAAAGCGGGGCCACAGATACGCAGTATTTT	CASSESGATDTQYF
-	TRBJ2-3	TRBD2	TRBV7-6	TGTGCCAGCAGCTTCGAGACTAGCGGGGCCCGCACAGATACGCAGTATTTT	CASSFETSGARTDTQYF
-	TRBJ2-7	-	TRBV27	TGTGCCAGCAGCCTAGAGCTAGGTCCCAGCTACGAGCAGTACTTC	CASSLELGPSYEQYF
-	TRBJ1-1	-	TRBV4-1	TGCGCCAGCAGCCAAGTTTTGGTTGCGGGGGCCGGAACGAGGGCTTTCTTT	CASSQVLVAGAGTRAFF
-	TRBJ2-7	-	TRBV6-1	TGTGCCAGCAGTGAGAGGATCCTCACCCGCTCCTACGAGCAGTACTTC	CASSERILTRSYEQYF
-	TRBJ2-1	-	TRBV19	TGTGCCAGTAGTATGGGGGGGCCGTGGAGTAGCAATGAGCAGTTCTTC	CASSMGGPWSSNEQFF
-	TRBJ1-5	TRBD1	TRBV6-5	TGTGCCAGCAGTTACTCGACAGGGGGGCAGCCCCAGCATTTT	CASSYSTGGQPQHF
-	TRBJ1-1	-	TRBV11-2	TGTGCCAGCAACCCCTTTGGCGTTCGGGACATTGGCTACACTGAAGCTTTCTTT	CASNPFGVRDIGYTEAFF
few	TRBJ2-1	TRBD2	TRBV18	TGTGCCAGCTCACCAGGAAGCGGGAGGGCATCCTACAATGAGCAGTTCTTC	CASSPGSGRASYNEQFF
-	TRBJ2-3	TRBD2	TRBV27	TGTGCCAGCAGTTGGCTAGCGGGGTCTAGCACAGATACGCAGTATTTT	CASSWLAGSSTDTQYF
once	TRBJ2-5	TRBD1	TRBV29-1	TGCAGCGTTGAAGAATCTGGACAGGGGGCTGCCCAGTACTTC	CSVEESGQGAAQYF
-	TRBJ2-6	-	TRBV5-4	TGTGCCAGCAGCCCGGACTTGCCCGGGGCCAACGTCCTGACTTTC	CASSPDLPGANVLTF
-	TRBJ2-1	-	TRBV2	TGTGCCAGCAGTGCCGGACAGCTAACATACAATGAGCAGTTCTTC	CASSAGQLTYNEQFF
-	TRBJ2-7	TRBD2	TRBV29-1	TGCAGCACAAGGACTAGCGGCTACGAGCAGTACTTC	CSTRTSGYEQYF
-	TRBJ2-5	-	TRBV21-1	TGTGCCAGCTCAGAAGAGGTATGGGACAGAAGGGACTTGCTGAGAGAGACCCAGTACTTC	CASSEEVWDRRDLLRETQYF
-	TRBJ2-3	-	TRBV5-1	TGCGCCAGCAGCTTGTATAGGAGAGGGGATACGCAGTATTTT	CASSLYRRGDTQYF
-	TRBJ2-7	-	TRBV29-1	TGCAGCGTTGAAAGGGGCAGGGGCAACGAGCAGTACTTC	CSVERGRGNEQYF
-	TRBJ1-1	TRBD1	TRBV7-9	TGTGCCAGCAGCGGAAATACAGGGGTGAACACTGAAGCTTTCTTT	CASSGNTGVNTEAFF
few	TRBJ2-1	-	TRBV9	TGTGCCAGCAGCGTAGAGGGACCGGGACTTTACGCCTACAATGAGCAGTTCTTC	CASSVEGPGLYAYNEQFF
-	TRBJ2-7	TRBD2	TRBV6-1	TGTGCCAGCAGTGAAGGAGTAGCGGGAGCCACCCGGTACTTC	CASSEGVAGATRYF
-	TRBJ2-7	TRBD2	TRBV9	TGTGCCAGCAGCCCGGGACGGGGGGGGTACGAGCAGTACTTC	CASSPGRGGYEQYF